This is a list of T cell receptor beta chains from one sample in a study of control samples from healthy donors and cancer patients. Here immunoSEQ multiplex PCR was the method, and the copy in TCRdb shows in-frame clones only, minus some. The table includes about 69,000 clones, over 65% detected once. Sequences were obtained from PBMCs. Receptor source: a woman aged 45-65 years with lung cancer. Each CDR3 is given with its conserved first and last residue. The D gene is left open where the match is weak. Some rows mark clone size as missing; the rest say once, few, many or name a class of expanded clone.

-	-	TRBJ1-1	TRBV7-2	TGTGCCAGCAGCTTCCTAACTGAAGCTTTCTTT	CASSFLTEAFF
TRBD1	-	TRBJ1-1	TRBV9	TGTGCCAGCAGCGATGGGACAGCCAACACTGAAGCTTTCTTT	CASSDGTANTEAFF
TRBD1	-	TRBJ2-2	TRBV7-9	TGTGCCAGCAGCTTTCCGACAGGGCTGAACACCGGGGAGCTGTTTTTT	CASSFPTGLNTGELFF
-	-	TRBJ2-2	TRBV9	TGTGCCAGCAGCGTAAGTCGTGTGTCCGGGGAGCTGTTTTTT	CASSVSRVSGELFF
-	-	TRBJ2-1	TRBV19	TGTGCCAGTAGGCCTAGTAACGGTAAGGATGAGCAGTTCTTC	CASRPSNGKDEQFF
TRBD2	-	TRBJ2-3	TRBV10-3	TGTGCCATCAGTGAGGGACTAGTCAATCATACGCAGTATTTT	CAISEGLVNHTQYF
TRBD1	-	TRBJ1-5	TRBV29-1	TGCAGCGTTTCGACAGGGTCGGCGGATCAGCCCCAGCATTTT	CSVSTGSADQPQHF
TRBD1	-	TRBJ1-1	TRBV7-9	TGTGCCAGCAGCAGACAGGGGAACACTGAAGCTTTCTTT	CASSRQGNTEAFF
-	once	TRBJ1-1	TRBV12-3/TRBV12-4	TGTGCCAGCAGCACGGACCAAAACACTGAAGCTTTCTTT	CASSTDQNTEAFF
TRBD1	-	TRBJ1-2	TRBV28	TGTGCCAGCATCAGAGGGGCAGGGGGCCACGGGGATGGCTACACCTTC	CASIRGAGGHGDGYTF
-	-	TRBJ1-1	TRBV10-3	TGTGCCATCAGTTGGCTGGTGAACACTGAAGCTTTCTTT	CAISWLVNTEAFF
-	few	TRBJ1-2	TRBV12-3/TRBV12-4	TGTGCCAGAAAACAGCATTTCACGGGCTACACCTTC	CARKQHFTGYTF
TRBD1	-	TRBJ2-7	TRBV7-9	TGTGCCAGCAGCACTAACCGACAGGGGGTGAACTACGAGCAGTACTTC	CASSTNRQGVNYEQYF
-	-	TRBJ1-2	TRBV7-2	TGTGCCAGCGCTACACGAAATACAGCTCCCTATGGCTACACCTTC	CASATRNTAPYGYTF
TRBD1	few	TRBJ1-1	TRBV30	TGTGCCTGGAGGAGAGGAGGGGGCGGGAACACTGAAGCTTTCTTT	CAWRRGGGGNTEAFF
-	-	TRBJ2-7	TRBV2	TGTGCCAGCAGACGGGACACTTCCTACGAGCAGTACTTC	CASRRDTSYEQYF